This T cell receptor (beta chain) was identified in a study of T cell repertoires in cytomegalovirus infection. Study-wide context: HLA-C-restricted CMV epitopes, recently identified, and well-studied HLA-B-restricted ones were used by the study.

TCRdb itself ran the reads through MiXCR, one entry per CDR3 protein. The top ten hold about 14% of the sample, which has about 310,000 distinct CDR3 sequences, around 25% seen once. Details on this clonotype: What it recognizes is unknown.

V was cut by 1 base and J by 10 bases, with 8 bases left in between. CDR3 length equals 12 residues. This TCR came from a human donor in good health (CMV status not recorded). Some clones in this sample may be carry-over from other donors' samples. The chain is built from TRBV12-3 or TRBV12-4 and TRBJ2-1; no clear D. The specimen was cultured PBMCs, collected from culture after CMV antigen stimulation. This CDR3 reads CASSLVEEEQFF. The CDR3 region has the DNA TGTGCCAGCAGTTTAGTAGAAGAGGAGCAGTTCTTC.